This TCR beta chain is from a study of shared clonotypes between healthy human individuals (dated by TCRdb to 2020 to 2022). Study-wide context: The cohort included three men and a couple of women between 18 and 49 years of age. For each donor, CD4 naive and CD4 memory were each given three plates, CD8 naive was given two plates, and CD8 memory was given one plate. Blood TCR repertoires of five healthy adults were deeply sequenced to estimate repertoire size and the extent of clonotype sharing between individuals. To increase sequencing depth and limit assay-specific biases, different laboratories used diverse techniques to prepare libraries and sequence TCR repertoires. Per donor, leukapheresis produced somewhere between about 0.8 and 9.5 billion PBMCs.

In the case of this clone: What this receptor recognizes is not known. No much larger clonotype is one base removed from it; base qualities were not supplied. Other nucleotide sequences from this sample produce the same CDR3.

Summary of the overall study and its limitations: Compared with non-shared clonotypes, clonotypes shared by all four sorted-subset donors had higher generation probabilities. Sampling was limited to blood, and TCR repertoires in tissue likely differ from TCR repertoires in blood. Roughly 5.2% of naive CD4, around 4% of naive CD8, 2.3% of memory CD4, and less than 0.45% of memory CD8 clonotypes were shared across a few donors. Larger estimated clonotype richness was generally found for naive subsets than for memory subsets. Incomplete sequencing was indicated by rarefaction of sorted-subset datasets, despite the large sequencing depth. Pairwise subsampling led to the expectation that sequencing depth would affect the degree of clonotype sharing among donors. The genetic and exposure-history diversity represented was limited by the small number of donors.

Germline trimming: 5 bases from V, 2 bases from J; junction bases outside gene matches: 2. Including cysteine and phenylalanine, the CDR3 has 14 amino acids. Only the CDR3 DNA stays, 42 bases, in frame from base 1. In the germline V gene, CDR1 corresponds to MDHEN and CDR2 to SYDVKM. The donors were healthy, HIV-negative adults who had no recently reported acute infections or vaccinations. Every donor was a Caucasian adult residing in Nashville, Tennessee, USA. CD4+ T cells were enriched through magnetic negative selection, after which naive cells were positively selected on CD45RA and the remaining negative fraction served as the memory subset. Blood was obtained by leukapheresis, after which PBMCs were separated by Ficoll-Histopaque density gradient centrifugation and cryopreserved in liquid nitrogen vapor phase. Analytical flow cytometry was used to check the purity and quantity of each magnetically sorted T cell population. From each sorted fraction, genomic DNA was isolated and quantified by UV absorbance on a Nanodrop 2000c.

Using the deep immunoSEQ assay, multiplex PCR amplified TCR CDR3 regions from genomic DNA. Extracted genomic DNA from each cell subset was distributed evenly across all wells of several immunoSEQ 96-well plates, and each plate was treated as a replicate. For sorted subsets, about 200 ng genomic DNA, equal to 25,000 to 35,000 T cell genomes, was loaded into each replicate PCR. Purified libraries were quantified with a Qubit 3.0 fluorometer, sized on a Bioanalyzer 2100, and re-quantified with the KAPA Library Quantification kit. Every immunoSEQ 96-well plate was sequenced on a separate single-read 150-cycle Illumina NextSeq 550 flow cell. On the authors' methods: Because the immunoSEQ output included only junctional sequences and no quality scores, the filtering could not be the same as the filtering used for full-length reads. To assign V/J genes and CDR3, sequences were annotated against IMGT germline references using PyIR, a Python wrapper for IgBLAST v1.9. Reads with weak V/J assignments (E-value above 1e-6), missing CDR3, stop codons, out-of-frame junctions, or ambiguous translated residues were removed. V3J clonotypes were defined by identical inferred V gene, J gene, and CDR3 amino acid sequence. Percentage overlap between repertoires was calculated by dividing the number of shared unique clonotypes by the size of the smaller repertoire. Three approaches were used to assess repertoire richness: RTK rarefaction, the Chao1 estimator, and Recon v2.1 estimates of unobserved clonotypes. Generation probabilities were computed with OLGA for all TCRbeta clonotypes obtained by the gDNA method from a handful of donors. TCRdb holds this immuneACCESS table with in-frame rearrangements only. Some clones are missing; in checked studies, unresolved V genes explain under half, and the rest has no known cause. V and J calls and clone size come straight from that table; D and trimming were deduced from the DNA. This sample lists over 2 million clones; around 92% were detected once. The ten largest make up around 0.35% of the sample.

The rearranged chain carries TRBV28 and TRBJ2-1; TRBD2 lines up with 8 middle nucleotides. This clonotype was sampled from a man younger than 35 in good health. Some clones in this sample may be carry-over from other donors' samples. Sequenced material: naive CD4+ T cells from PBMCs. Reading the label with the study, this specimen's cell subset or site is: CD45RA+ positively selected. DNA sequence: TGTGCCAGCAGTCTAGCGGGCCCCTACAATGAGCAGTTCTTC. Translated, it gives CASSLAGPYNEQFF.